This TCR beta chain was sequenced in a study of human T cells and chemical hapten exposure. Study context: DPC at 2% was the sensitizing agent, placed on about 2 cm by about 2 cm of upper inner arm skin. Findings and limits, study-wide: With regard to DPC sensitization, TCRs above 1 in 1000 frequency did not change.

Per the study methods: Sample-level TCR yields exhibited a median of around 100,000, with a range of about 20,000 to 690,600. One entry per CDR3 protein, called by TCRdb with MiXCR from the RACE reads. TCRdb, not the authors, supplied the V and J calls. The sample contains fewer than 50,000 distinct CDR3 sequences, 7.5% to 9% of which appear only once. This sample's time point: pre-sensitization, week 0. Treatment given: therapeutic diphenylcyclopropenone sensitization with weekly scalp DPC. The CDR3 has 15 residues. The V segment lost 4 bases and the J segment 6 bases; nucleotides outside the gene matches: 7. The germline V gene encodes CDR1 LGHDT and CDR2 YNNKEL (reference sequence). This clonotype was seen many times. Its matching antigen is unknown.

This chain connects TRBV3-1 to TRBJ1-5; 9 positions match TRBD1. The TCR comes from a woman in her forties or fifties with alopecia areata. Some clones in this sample may be carry-over from other donors' samples. The sample consisted of whole blood, taken in connection with sensitization to the hapten diphenylcyclopropenone (DPC). The CDR3 sequence: CASSPGTGKFQPQHF. The CDR3 nucleotides read TGTGCCAGCAGCCCTGGGACAGGGAAGTTTCAGCCCCAGCATTTT.